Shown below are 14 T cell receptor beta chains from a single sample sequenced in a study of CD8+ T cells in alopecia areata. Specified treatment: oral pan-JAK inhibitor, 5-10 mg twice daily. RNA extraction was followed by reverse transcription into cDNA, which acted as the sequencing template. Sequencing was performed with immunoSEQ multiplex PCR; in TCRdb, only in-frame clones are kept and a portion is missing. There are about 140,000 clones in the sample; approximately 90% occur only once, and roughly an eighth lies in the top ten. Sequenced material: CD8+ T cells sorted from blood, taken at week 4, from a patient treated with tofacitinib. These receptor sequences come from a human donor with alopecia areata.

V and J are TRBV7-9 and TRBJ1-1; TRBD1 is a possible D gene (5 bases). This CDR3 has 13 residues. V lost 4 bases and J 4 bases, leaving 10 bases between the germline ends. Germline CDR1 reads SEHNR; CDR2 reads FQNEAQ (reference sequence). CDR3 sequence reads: CASSSGTATEAFF. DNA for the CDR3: TGTGCCAGCAGCTCCGGGACGGCCACTGAAGCTTTCTTT.

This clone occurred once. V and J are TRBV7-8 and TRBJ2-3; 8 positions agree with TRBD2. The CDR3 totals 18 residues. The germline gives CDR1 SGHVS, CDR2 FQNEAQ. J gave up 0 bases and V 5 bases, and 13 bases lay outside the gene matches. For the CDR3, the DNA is TGTGCCAGCAGCAGAGTTCGGAATAGCGGGACTAGCACAGATACGCAGTATTTT. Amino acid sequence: CASSRVRNSGTSTDTQYF.

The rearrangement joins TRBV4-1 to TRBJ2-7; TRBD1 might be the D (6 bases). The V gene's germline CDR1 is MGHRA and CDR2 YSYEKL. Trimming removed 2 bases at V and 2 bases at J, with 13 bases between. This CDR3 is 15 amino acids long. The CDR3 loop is CASSQQIQGTYEQYF. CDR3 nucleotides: TGCGCCAGCAGCCAACAGATACAGGGCACCTACGAGCAGTACTTC.

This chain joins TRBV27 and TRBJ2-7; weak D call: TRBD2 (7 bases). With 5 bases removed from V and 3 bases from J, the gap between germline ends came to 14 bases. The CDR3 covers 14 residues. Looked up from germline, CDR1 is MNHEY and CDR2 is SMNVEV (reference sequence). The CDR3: CASSAVGGHYEQYF. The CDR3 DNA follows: TGTGCCAGCAGTGCTGTGGGGGGGCACTACGAGCAGTACTTC.

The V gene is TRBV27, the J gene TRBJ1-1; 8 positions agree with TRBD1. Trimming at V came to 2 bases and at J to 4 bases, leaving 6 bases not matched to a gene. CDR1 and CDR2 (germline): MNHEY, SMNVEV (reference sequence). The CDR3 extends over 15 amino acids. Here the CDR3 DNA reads TGTGCCAGCAGTTTACGACAGGGGCGGATCACTGAAGCTTTCTTT. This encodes CASSLRQGRITEAFF.

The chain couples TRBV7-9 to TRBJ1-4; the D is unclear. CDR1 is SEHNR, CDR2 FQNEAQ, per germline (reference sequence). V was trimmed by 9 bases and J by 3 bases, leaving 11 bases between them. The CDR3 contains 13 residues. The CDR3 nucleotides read TGTGCCAGTCGTGGGCGGCCTAATGAAAAACTGTTTTTT. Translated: CASRGRPNEKLFF.

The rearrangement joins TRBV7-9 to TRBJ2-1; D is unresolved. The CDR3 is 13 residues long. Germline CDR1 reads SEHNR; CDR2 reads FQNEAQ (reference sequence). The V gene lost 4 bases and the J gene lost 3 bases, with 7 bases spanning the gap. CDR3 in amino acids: CASSSDGYNEQFF. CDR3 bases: TGTGCCAGCAGCTCAGACGGCTACAATGAGCAGTTCTTC.

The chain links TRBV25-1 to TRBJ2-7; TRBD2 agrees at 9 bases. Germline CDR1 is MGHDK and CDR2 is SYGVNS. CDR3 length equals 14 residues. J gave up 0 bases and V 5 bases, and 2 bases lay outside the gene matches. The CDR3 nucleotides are TGTGCCAGCAGTACTAGCGGGCTCTCCTACGAGCAGTACTTC. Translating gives CASSTSGLSYEQYF.

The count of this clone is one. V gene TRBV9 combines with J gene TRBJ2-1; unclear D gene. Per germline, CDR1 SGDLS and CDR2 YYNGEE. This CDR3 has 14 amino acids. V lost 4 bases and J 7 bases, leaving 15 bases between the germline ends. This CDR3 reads CASSPRLHDNEQFF. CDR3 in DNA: TGTGCCAGCAGCCCCCGTCTCCATGATAATGAGCAGTTCTTC. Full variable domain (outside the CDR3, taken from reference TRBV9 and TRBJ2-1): DSGVTQTPKHLITATGQRVTLRCSPRSGDLSVYWYQQSLDQGLQFLIQYYNGEERAKGNILERFSAQQFPDLHSELNLSSLELGDSALYFCASSPRLHDNEQFFGPGTRLTVL.

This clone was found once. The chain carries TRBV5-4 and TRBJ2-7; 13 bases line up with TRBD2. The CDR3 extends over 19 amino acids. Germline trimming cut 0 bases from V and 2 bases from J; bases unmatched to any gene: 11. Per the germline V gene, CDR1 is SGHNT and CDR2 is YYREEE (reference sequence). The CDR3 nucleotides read TGTGCCAGCAGCTTGGGGTTGGCACTGACTAGCGGGGGGCCCTACGAGCAGTACTTC. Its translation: CASSLGLALTSGGPYEQYF.

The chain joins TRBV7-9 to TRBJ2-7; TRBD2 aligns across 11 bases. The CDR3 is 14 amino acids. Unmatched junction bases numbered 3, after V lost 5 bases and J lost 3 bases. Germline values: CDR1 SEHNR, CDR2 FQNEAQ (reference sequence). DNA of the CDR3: TGTGCCAGCAGCCATACTAGCGGGAGCTACGAGCAGTACTTC. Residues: CASSHTSGSYEQYF.

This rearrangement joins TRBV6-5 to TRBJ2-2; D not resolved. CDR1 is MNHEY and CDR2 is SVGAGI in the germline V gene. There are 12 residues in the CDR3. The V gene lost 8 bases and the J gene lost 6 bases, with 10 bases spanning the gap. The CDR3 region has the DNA TGTGCCAGCTCCCTTGTCCCCGGGGAGCTGTTTTTT. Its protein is CASSLVPGELFF.

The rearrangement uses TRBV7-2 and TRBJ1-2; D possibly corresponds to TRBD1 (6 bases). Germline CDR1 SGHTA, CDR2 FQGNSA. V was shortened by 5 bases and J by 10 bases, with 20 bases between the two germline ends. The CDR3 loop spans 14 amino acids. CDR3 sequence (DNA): TGTGCCAGCAGCCACAACAGGGACCGCTTGGACTACACCTTC. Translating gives CASSHNRDRLDYTF.

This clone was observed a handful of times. DNA for the CDR3: TGCAGCGTTGAAGGCAGGGCTGGCTACACCTTC. Amino acids: CSVEGRAGYTF. V is TRBV29-1 and J is TRBJ1-2; a weak D match, TRBD1 (5 bases). Between the trimmed V and J ends, which lost 1 base and 7 bases, there was a span of 7 bases. The V gene's germline CDR1 is SQVTM and CDR2 ANQGSEA. This CDR3 is built from 11 residues.